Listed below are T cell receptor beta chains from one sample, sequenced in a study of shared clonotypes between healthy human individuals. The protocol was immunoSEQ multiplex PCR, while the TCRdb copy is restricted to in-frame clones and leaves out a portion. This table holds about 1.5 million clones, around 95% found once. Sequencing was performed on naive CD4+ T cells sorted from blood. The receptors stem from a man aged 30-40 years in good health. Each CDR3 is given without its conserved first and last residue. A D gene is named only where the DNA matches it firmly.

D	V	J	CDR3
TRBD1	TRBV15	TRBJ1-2	ATSRAGGAYGYT
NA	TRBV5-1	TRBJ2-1	ASSLGGFPGGEQF
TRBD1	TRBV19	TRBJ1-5	ASSISTGANQPQH
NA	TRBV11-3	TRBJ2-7	ASSLGHTYEQY
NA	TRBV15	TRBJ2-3	ATSGTYPGTDTQY
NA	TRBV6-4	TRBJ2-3	ASSDSAGASDTQY
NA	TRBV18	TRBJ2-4	ASSPLPGRTAKNIQY
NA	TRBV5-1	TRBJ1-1	ASSLGSNTEAF
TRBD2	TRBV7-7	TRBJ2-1	ASSSSTGTSGTYNEQF
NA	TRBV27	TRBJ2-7	ASSYRDPGYEQY
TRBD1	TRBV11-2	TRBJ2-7	ASSFGQGASDEQY
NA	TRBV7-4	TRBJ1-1	ASSLEGQKNTEAF
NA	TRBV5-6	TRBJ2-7	ASSSGPTPLPKEQY
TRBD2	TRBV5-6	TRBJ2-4	ASSLPGTTQY
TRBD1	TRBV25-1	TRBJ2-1	ASSPTGFTYNEQF
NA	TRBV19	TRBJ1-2	ASSPPTTPRWGYGYT
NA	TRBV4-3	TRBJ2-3	ASSQDWQVTDTQY
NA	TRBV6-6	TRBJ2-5	ASSLRTSEETQY
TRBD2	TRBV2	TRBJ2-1	ASSERERYNEQF
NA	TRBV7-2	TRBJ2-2	ASSFRGNTGELF
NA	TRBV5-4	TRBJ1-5	ASSLVGQPQH
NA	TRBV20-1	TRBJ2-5	SATGLWQY
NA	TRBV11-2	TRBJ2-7	ASSLDRSSYEQY
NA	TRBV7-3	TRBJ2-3	ASSLLYTDTQY
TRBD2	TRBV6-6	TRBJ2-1	ASSRTSGRRNEQF
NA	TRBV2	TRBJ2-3	ASSEARRLALSTDTQY
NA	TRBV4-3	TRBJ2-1	ASSLSKASAGPYNEQF
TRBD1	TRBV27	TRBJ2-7	ASTERTGLGEQY